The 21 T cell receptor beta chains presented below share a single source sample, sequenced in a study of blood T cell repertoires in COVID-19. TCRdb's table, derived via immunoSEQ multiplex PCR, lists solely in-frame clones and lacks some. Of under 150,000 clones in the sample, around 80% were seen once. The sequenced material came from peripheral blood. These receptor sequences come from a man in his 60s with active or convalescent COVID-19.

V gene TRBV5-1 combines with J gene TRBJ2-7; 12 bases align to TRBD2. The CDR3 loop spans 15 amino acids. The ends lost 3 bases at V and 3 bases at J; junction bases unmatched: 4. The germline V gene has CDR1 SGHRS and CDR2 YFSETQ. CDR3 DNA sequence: TGCGCCAGCAGCTCCGGACTAGCGGGATACTACGAGCAGTACTTC. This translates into CASSSGLAGYYEQYF.

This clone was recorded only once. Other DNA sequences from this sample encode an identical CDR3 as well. CDR3 in DNA: TGTGCCAGCTCACCCGGGACAGGCACCTACGAGCAGTACTTC. Its protein product is CASSPGTGTYEQYF. V and J are TRBV18 and TRBJ2-7; TRBD1 matches at 8 bases. This CDR3 contains 14 residues. In germline, CDR1 is KGHSH, CDR2 LQKENI. V was clipped by 3 bases and J by 2 bases; unmatched bases: 3.

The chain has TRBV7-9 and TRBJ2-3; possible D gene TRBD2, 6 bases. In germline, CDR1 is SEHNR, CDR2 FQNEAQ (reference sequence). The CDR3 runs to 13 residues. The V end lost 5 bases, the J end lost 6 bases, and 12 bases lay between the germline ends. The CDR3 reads CASSPGTFDTQYF. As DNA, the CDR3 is TGTGCCAGCAGCCCGGGGACTTTTGATACGCAGTATTTT. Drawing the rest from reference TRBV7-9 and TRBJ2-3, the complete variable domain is DTGVSQNPRHKITKRGQNVTFRCDPISEHNRLYWYRQTLGQGPEFLTYFQNEAQLEKSRLLSDRFSAERPKGSFSTLEIQRTEQGDSAMYLCASSPGTFDTQYFGPGTRLTVL.

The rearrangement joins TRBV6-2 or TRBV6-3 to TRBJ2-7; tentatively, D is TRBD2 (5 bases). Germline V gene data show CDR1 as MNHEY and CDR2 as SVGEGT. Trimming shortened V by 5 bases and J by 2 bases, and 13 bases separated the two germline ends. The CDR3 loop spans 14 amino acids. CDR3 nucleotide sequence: TGTGCCAGCAGTCCAGCGGTTCCTCCCTACGAGCAGTACTTC. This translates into CASSPAVPPYEQYF.

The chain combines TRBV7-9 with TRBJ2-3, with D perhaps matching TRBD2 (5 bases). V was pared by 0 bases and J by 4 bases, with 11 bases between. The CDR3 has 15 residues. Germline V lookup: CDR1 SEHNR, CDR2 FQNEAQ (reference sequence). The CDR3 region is CASSLAVGGADTQYF. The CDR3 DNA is TGTGCCAGCAGCTTAGCGGTCGGAGGAGCAGATACGCAGTATTTT. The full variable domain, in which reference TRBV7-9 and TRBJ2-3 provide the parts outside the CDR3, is DTGVSQNPRHKITKRGQNVTFRCDPISEHNRLYWYRQTLGQGPEFLTYFQNEAQLEKSRLLSDRFSAERPKGSFSTLEIQRTEQGDSAMYLCASSLAVGGADTQYFGPGTRLTVL.

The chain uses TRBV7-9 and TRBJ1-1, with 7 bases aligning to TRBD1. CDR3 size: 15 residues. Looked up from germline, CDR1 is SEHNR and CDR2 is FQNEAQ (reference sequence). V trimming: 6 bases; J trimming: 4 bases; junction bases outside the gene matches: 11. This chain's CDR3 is CASSPRGRGVTEAFF. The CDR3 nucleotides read TGTGCCAGCAGTCCAAGGGGGCGCGGGGTCACTGAAGCTTTCTTT.

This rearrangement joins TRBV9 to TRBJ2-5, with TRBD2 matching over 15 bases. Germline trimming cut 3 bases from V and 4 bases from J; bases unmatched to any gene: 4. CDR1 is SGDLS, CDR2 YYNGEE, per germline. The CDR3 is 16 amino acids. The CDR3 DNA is TGTGCCAGCAGCGAGGGACTAGCGGGAGGAAGAGAGACCCAGTACTTC. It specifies CASSEGLAGGRETQYF.

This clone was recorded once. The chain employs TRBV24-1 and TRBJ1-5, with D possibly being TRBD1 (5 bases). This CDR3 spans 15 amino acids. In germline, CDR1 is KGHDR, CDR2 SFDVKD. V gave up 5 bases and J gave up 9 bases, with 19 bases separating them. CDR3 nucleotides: TGTGCCACCAGTGCCTCAGCGGGGCTGAGTATGCCCCAGCATTTT. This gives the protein CATSASAGLSMPQHF.

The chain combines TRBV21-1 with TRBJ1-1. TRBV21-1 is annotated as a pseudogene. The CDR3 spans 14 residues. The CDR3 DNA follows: TGTGCCAGCAGCAAAGAAGAGGGGAACACTGAAGCTTTCTTT. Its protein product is CASSKEEGNTEAFF.

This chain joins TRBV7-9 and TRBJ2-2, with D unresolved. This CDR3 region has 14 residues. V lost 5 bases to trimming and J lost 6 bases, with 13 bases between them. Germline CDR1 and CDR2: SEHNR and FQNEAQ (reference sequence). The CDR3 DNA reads TGTGCCAGCAGCCTCCAGGCGTATGCCGGGGAGCTGTTTTTT. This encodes CASSLQAYAGELFF.

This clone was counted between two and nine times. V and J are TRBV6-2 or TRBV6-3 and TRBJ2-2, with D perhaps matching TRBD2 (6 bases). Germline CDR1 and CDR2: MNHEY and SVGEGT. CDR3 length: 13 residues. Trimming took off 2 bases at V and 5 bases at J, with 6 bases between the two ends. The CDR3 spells CASSYLATGELFF. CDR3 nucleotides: TGTGCCAGCAGTTACCTAGCGACCGGGGAGCTGTTTTTT.

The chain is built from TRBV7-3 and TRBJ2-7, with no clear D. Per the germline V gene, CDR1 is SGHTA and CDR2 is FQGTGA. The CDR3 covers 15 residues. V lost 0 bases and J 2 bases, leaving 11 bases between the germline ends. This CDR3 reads CASSLTRRDAYEQYF. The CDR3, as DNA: TGTGCCAGCAGCTTAACGAGGCGCGATGCCTACGAGCAGTACTTC. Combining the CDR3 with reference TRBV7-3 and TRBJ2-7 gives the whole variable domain GAGVSQTPSNKVTEKGKYVELRCDPISGHTALYWYRQSLGQGPEFLIYFQGTGAADDSGLPNDRFFAVRPEGSVSTLKIQRTERGDSAVYLCASSLTRRDAYEQYFGPGTRLTVT.

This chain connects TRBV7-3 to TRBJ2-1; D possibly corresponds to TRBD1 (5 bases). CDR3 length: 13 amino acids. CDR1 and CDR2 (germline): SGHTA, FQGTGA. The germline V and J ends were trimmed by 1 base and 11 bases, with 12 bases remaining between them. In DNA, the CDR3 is TGTGCCAGCAGCTTAAACTTAGGGGTAAAGCAGTTCTTC. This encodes CASSLNLGVKQFF. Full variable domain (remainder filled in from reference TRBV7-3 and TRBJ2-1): GAGVSQTPSNKVTEKGKYVELRCDPISGHTALYWYRQSLGQGPEFLIYFQGTGAADDSGLPNDRFFAVRPEGSVSTLKIQRTERGDSAVYLCASSLNLGVKQFFGPGTRLTVL.

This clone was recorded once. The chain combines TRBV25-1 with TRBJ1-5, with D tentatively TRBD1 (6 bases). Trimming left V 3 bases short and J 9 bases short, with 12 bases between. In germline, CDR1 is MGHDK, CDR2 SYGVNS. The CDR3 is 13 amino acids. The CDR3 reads CASSEGHLGPQHF. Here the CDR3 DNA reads TGTGCCAGCAGTGAGGGACATTTGGGGCCCCAGCATTTT.

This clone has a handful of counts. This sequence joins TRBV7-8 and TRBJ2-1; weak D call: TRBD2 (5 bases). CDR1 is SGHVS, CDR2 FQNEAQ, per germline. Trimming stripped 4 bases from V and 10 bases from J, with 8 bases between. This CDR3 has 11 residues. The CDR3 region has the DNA TGTGCCAGCAGCTCCTCGGGGGAGCAGTTCTTC. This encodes CASSSSGEQFF.

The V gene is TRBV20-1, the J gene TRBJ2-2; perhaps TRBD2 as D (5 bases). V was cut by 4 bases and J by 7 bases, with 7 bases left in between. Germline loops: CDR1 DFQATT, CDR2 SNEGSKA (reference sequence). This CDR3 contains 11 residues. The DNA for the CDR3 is TGCAGTGCTATGCGGGTCGGGGAGCTGTTTTTT. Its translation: CSAMRVGELFF.

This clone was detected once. CDR3 residues: CASSFGQGDEQYF. In DNA, the CDR3 is TGTGCCAGCAGCTTCGGACAGGGGGACGAGCAGTACTTC. This chain connects TRBV11-3 to TRBJ2-7, with 10 bases identical to TRBD1. The CDR3 is 13 amino acids. CDR1 and CDR2 (germline): SGHNT, YENEEA. V lost 3 bases to trimming and J lost 5 bases; unmatched junction nucleotides: 1. Together with reference TRBV11-3 and TRBJ2-7, the CDR3 gives the full variable domain: EAGVVQSPRYKIIEKKQPVAFWCNPISGHNTLYWYLQNLGQGPELLIRYENEEAVDDSQLPKDRFSAERLKGVDSTLKIQPAELGDSAVYLCASSFGQGDEQYFGPGTRLTVT.

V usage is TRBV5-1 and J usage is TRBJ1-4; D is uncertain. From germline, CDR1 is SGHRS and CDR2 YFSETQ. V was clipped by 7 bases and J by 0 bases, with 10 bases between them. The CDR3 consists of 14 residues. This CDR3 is CASGDLATNEKLFF. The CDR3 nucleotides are TGCGCCAGCGGTGACTTAGCAACTAATGAAAAACTGTTTTTT.

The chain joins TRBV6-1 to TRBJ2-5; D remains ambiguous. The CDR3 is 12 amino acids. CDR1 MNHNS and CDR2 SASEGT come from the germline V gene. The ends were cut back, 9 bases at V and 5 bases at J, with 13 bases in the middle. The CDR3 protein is CASAPVRETQYF. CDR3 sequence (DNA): TGTGCCAGTGCTCCGGTGCGGGAGACCCAGTACTTC.

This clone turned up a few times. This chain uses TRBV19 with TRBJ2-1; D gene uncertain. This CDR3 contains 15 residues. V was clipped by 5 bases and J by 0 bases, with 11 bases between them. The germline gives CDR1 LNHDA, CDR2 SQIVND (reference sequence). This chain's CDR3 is CASSLSVSSYNEQFF. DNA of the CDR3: TGTGCCAGTAGTTTGAGCGTGAGCTCCTACAATGAGCAGTTCTTC.

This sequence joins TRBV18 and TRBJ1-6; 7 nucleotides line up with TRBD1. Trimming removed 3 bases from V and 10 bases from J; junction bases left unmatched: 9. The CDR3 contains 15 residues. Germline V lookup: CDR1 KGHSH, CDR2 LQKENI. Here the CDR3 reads CASSPGQAVGSPLHF. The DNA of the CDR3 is TGTGCCAGCTCACCTGGACAGGCCGTTGGGTCACCCCTCCACTTT.